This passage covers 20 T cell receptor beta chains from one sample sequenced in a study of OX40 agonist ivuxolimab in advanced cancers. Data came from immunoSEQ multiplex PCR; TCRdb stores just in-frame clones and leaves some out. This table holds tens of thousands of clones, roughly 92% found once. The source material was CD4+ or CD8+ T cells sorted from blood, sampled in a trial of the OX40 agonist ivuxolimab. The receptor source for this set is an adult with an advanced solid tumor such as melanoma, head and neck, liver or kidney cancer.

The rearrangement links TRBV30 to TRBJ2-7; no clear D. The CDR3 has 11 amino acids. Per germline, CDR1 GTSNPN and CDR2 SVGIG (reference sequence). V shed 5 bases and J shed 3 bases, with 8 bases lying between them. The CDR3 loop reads CAWGINYEQYF. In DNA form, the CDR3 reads TGTGCCTGGGGTATTAACTACGAGCAGTACTTC. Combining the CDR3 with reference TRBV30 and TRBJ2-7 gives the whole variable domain SQTIHQWPATLVQPVGSPLSLECTVEGTSNPNLYWYRQAAGRGLQLLFYSVGIGQISSEVPQNLSASRPQDRQFILSSKKLLLSDSGFYLCAWGINYEQYFGPGTRLTVT.

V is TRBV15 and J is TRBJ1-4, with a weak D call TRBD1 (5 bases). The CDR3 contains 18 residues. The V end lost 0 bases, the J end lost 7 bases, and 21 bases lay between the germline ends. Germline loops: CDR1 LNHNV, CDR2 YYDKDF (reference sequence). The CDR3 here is CATSREFWEGTKGEKLFF. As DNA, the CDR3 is TGTGCCACCAGCAGAGAGTTTTGGGAAGGGACCAAGGGTGAAAAACTGTTTTTT.

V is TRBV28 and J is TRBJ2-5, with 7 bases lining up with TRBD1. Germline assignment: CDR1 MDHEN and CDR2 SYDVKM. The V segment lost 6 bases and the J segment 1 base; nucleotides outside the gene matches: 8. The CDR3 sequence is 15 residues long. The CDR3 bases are TGTGCCAGCAGCCCCGGGACAGCAACCCAAGAGACCCAGTACTTC. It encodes CASSPGTATQETQYF.

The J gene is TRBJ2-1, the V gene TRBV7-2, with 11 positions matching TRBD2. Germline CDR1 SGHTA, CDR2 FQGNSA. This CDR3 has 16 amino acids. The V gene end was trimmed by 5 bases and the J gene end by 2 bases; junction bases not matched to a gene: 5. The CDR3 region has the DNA TGTGCCAGCAGCGAACTTAGCGGGAGGGCCTACAATGAGCAGTTCTTC. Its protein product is CASSELSGRAYNEQFF.

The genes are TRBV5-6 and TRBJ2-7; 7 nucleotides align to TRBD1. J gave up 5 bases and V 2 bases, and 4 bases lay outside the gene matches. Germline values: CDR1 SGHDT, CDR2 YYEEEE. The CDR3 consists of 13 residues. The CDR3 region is CASSLQGSDEQYF. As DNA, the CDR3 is TGTGCCAGCAGCTTACAGGGGAGCGACGAGCAGTACTTC.

The CDR3 is CASSPYLAGLRGEQFF. In nucleotides, the CDR3 is TGTGCCAGCAGTCCATACTTAGCGGGTCTCCGGGGGGAGCAGTTCTTC. The chain recombines TRBV28 with TRBJ2-1; 7 bases map to TRBD2. The CDR3 covers 16 residues. The V gene end was trimmed by 5 bases and the J gene end by 10 bases; junction bases not matched to a gene: 17. CDR1 and CDR2 from the germline V gene are MDHEN and SYDVKM.

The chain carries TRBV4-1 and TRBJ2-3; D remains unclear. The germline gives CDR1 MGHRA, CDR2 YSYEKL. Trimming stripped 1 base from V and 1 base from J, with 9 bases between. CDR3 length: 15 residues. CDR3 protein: CASSQVESGTDTQYF. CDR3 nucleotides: TGCGCCAGCAGCCAAGTGGAATCCGGCACAGATACGCAGTATTTT.

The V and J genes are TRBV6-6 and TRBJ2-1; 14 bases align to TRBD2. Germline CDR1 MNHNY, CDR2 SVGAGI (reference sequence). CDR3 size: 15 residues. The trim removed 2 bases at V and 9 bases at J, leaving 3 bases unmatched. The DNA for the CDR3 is TGTGCCAGCAGTTACGGAGGACTAGCGGGAGGTGAGCAGTTCTTC. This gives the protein CASSYGGLAGGEQFF.

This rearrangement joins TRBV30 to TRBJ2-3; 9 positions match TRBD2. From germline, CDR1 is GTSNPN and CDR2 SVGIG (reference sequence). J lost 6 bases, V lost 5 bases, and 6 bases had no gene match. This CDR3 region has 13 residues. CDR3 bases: TGTGCCTGGGATGGACTAGCGTGGGATACGCAGTATTTT. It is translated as CAWDGLAWDTQYF.

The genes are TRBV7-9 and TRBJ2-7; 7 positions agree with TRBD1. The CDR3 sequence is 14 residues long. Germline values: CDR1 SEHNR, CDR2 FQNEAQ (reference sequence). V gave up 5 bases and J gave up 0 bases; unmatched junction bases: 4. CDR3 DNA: TGTGCCAGCAGCGACGGGACAGTCTCCTACGAGCAGTACTTC. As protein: CASSDGTVSYEQYF.

The CDR3 nucleotides read TGTGCCAGCAGTTTAAACCGCGAAAAACTGTTTTTT. Translated, it gives CASSLNREKLFF. The chain links TRBV27 to TRBJ1-4; D gene uncertain. The V gene lost 2 bases and the J gene lost 8 bases, with 6 bases spanning the gap. CDR1 and CDR2 (germline): MNHEY, SMNVEV (reference sequence). The CDR3 has 12 residues. The full variable domain, completed using reference TRBV27 and TRBJ1-4, is EAQVTQNPRYLITVTGKKLTVTCSQNMNHEYMSWYRQDPGLGLRQIYYSMNVEVTDKGDVPEGYKVSRKEKRNFPLILESPSPNQTSLYFCASSLNREKLFFGSGTQLSVL.

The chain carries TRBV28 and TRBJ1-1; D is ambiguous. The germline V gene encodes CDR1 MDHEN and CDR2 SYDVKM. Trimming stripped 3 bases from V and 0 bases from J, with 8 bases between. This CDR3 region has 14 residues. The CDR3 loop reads CASSFRRVNTEAFF. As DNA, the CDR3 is TGTGCCAGCAGTTTCCGTCGAGTGAACACTGAAGCTTTCTTT.

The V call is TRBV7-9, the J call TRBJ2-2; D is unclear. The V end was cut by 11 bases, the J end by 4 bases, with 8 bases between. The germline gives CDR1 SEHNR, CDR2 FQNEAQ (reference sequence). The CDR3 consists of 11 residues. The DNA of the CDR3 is TGTGCCGCACGCCCCACCGGGGAGCTGTTTTTT. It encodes CAARPTGELFF.

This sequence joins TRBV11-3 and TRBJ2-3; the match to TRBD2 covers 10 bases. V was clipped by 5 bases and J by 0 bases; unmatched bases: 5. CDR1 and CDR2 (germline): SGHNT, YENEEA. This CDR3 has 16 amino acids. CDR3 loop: CASSPGTSDSTDTQYF. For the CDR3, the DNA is TGTGCCAGCAGCCCCGGGACTAGCGATAGCACAGATACGCAGTATTTT.

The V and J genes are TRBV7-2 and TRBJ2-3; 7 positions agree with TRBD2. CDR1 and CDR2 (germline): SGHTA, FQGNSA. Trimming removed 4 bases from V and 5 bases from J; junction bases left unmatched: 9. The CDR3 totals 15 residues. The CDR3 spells CASSYRDYKGDTQYF. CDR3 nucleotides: TGTGCCAGCAGCTACCGGGACTACAAGGGAGATACGCAGTATTTT.

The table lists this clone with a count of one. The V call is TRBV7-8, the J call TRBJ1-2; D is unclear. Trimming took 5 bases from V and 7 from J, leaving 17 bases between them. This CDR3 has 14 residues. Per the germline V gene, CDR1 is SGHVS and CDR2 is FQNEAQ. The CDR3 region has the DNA TGTGCCAGCAGCCTTAGGACTGACTCGGCTGGCTACACCTTC. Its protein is CASSLRTDSAGYTF. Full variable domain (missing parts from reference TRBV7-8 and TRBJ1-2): GAGVSQSPRYKVAKRGQDVALRCDPISGHVSLFWYQQALGQGPEFLTYFQNEAQLDKSGLPSDRFFAERPEGSVSTLKIQRTQQEDSAVYLCASSLRTDSAGYTFGSGTRLTVV.

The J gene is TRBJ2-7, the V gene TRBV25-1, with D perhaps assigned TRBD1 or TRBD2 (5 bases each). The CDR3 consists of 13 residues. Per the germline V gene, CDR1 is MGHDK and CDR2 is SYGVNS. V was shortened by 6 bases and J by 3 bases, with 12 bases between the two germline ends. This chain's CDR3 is CASSRDGYYEQYF. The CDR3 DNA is TGTGCCAGCAGCCGGGACGGTTACTACGAGCAGTACTTC.

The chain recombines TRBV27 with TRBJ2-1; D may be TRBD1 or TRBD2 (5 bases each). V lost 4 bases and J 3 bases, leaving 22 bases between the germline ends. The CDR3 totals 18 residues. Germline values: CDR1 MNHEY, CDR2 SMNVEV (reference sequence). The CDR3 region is CASSSFSGAAPHYNEQFF. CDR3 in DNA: TGTGCCAGCAGTTCATTTTCCGGGGCCGCCCCCCACTACAATGAGCAGTTCTTC.

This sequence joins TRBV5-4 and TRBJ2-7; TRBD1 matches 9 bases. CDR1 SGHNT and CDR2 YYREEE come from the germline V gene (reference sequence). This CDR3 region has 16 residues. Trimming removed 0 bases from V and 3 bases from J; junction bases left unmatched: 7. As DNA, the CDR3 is TGTGCCAGCAGCTTGGTGGACAGGGGACTTAACTACGAGCAGTACTTC. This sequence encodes CASSLVDRGLNYEQYF.

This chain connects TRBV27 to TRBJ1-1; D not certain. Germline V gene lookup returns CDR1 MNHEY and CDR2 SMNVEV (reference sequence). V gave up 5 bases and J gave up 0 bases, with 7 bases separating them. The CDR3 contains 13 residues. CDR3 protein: CASSLTVNTEAFF. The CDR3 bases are TGTGCCAGCAGTCTCACAGTGAACACTGAAGCTTTCTTT.